Listed here is a single T cell receptor (beta chain). Its target antigen remains unknown. No base quality values were provided; no much bigger clone lies one nucleotide off. Between the V and J ends, shortened by 7 bases and 6 bases respectively, the junction contains 19 bases. Sequences SNHLY (CDR1) and FYNNEI (CDR2) are obtained from the germline V gene. From the cysteine up to the phenylalanine, the CDR3 has a length of 14 residues. Solely the CDR3 DNA is kept, with 42 bases framed from the first base. The record originates from a study of cytomegalovirus exposure and HLA in healthy donors (dated by TCRdb to the late 2010s). About the investigation overall: A later analysis indicated that the roughly 120 validation repertoires were generated on the platform also employed for the roughly 720 repertoires of the first cohort. The study was designed to test whether signatures of past pathogen exposure could be identified by cataloging public T cell receptors. Along with the approximately 650-subject first cohort, a separate validation cohort of more than 90 different subjects was used. The study combined high-throughput TCR immunosequencing, statistical association of individual TCRs with disease status, and machine learning to predict cytomegalovirus infection status.

The library relied on the immunoSEQ multiplex PCR assay. In the paper's pipeline: A statistical classification framework was built for diagnosing cytomegalovirus status from the catalog of TCR beta chain sequences. The table comes from immuneACCESS by way of TCRdb, which keeps in-frame sequences with V and J called. Part of the clones is missing from these tables; in studies checked, under half for an unresolved V gene and the rest for unknown reasons. V, J and clone size derive from that table, while D and trimming were established from the DNA sequence. The sample has 150,000 to 200,000 clones on record, about four fifths of them singletons. Roughly 10% of the sample belongs to the ten largest clones. The investigation overall reported the following: In the study, around 150 TCR beta chains were listed as associated with cytomegalovirus. A few of the identified cytomegalovirus-associated TCR beta chains were confirmed in vitro to be specific for cytomegalovirus antigens. The authors suggested that the approach could potentially be extended to other disease states and immunological phenotypes. The classifier was reported to diagnose cytomegalovirus status with high specificity and sensitivity in both the original cohort and the validation cohort. Across donors, most TCR sequences were observed very rarely, whereas some public TCRs were present in many individuals. In a later analysis, TCRs clustered in the first cohort were found to also tend to co-occur in the 130 or so validation repertoires, with 90% to 95% of cluster scores above 0. The validation cohort had no HLA typing available for a later analysis, so co-occurrence within that cohort was assessed over all 120 or so repertoires.

Separate from the roughly 650-subject first cohort, the validation cohort of about 110 subjects was the group to which the donors belonged. Sequencing was done on a sample of PBMCs. Recombination linked TRBV2 to TRBJ2-7; the best D guess is TRBD1, with 5 bases matching. The origin of this receptor is a man aged 25-40 years in good health and CMV-seropositive. The bases are TGTGCCAGCACTACTAACAGGATTGTATCCGAGCAGTACTTC. The encoded protein is CASTTNRIVSEQYF.